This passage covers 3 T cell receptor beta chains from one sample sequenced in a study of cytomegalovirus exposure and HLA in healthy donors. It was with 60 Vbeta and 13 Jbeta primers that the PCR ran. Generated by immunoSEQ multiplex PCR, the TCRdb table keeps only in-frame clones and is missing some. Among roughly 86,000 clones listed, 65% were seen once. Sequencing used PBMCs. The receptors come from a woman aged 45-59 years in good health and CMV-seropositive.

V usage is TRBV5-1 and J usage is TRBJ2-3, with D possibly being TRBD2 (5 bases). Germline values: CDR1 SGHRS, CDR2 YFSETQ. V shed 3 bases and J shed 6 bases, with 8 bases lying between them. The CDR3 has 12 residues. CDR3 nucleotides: TGCGCCAGCAGCTACCGCGGGGATACGCAGTATTTT. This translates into CASSYRGDTQYF.

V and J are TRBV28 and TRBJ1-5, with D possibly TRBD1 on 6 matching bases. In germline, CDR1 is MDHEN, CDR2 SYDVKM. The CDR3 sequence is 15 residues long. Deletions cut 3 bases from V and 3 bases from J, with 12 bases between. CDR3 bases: TGTGCCAGCAGTTTTATGGGGGGGGCCAATCAGCCCCAGCATTTT. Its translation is CASSFMGGANQPQHF.

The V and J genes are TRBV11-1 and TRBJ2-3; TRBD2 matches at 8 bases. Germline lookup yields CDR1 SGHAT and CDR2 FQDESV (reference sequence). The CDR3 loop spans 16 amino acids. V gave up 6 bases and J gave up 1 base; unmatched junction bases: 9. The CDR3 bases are TGTGCCAGCAGACCCCCGACTAGCGAGGGCACAGATACGCAGTATTTT. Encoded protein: CASRPPTSEGTDTQYF. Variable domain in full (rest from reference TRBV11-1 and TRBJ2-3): EAEVAQSPRYKITEKSQAVAFWCDPISGHATLYWYRQILGQGPELLVQFQDESVVDDSQLPKDRFSAERLKGVDSTLKIQPAELGDSAMYLCASRPPTSEGTDTQYFGPGTRLTVL.